The rows below give T cell receptor beta chains drawn from one sample of a study of OX40 agonist ivuxolimab in advanced cancers. TCRdb keeps only in-frame clones here, not all; method: immunoSEQ multiplex PCR. Of some 44,000 clones listed, more than 75% are singletons. Sequencing used CD4+ or CD8+ T cells sorted from blood, obtained in a trial of the OX40 agonist ivuxolimab. The receptors shown here come from an adult with an advanced solid tumor such as melanoma, head and neck, liver or kidney cancer. Both conserved end residues are part of each CDR3. The D gene is left open where the match is weak. Not every row has a clone size; where given, it reads once, few, many or a size class.

D | J | V | size | DNA | CDR3
. | TRBJ2-7 | TRBV18 | . | TGTGCCAGCTCACGCGGTAGGGTGGGCCCCTACGAGCAGTACTTC | CASSRGRVGPYEQYF
. | TRBJ2-7 | TRBV18 | . | TGTGCCAGCTCACCTGGCAAGGACTCCTACGAGCAGTACTTC | CASSPGKDSYEQYF
. | TRBJ2-5 | TRBV15 | . | TGTGCCACCAGCAATAAGGCGGAAGAGACCCAGTACTTC | CATSNKAEETQYF
. | TRBJ2-3 | TRBV15 | . | TGTGCCACCAGCAGAGATTACACAGATACGCAGTATTTT | CATSRDYTDTQYF
. | TRBJ2-7 | TRBV11-2 | . | TGTGCCAGCAGCTTAACGGGATTCGAGCAGTACTTC | CASSLTGFEQYF
. | TRBJ1-5 | TRBV27 | . | TGTGCCAGCAGTTTCGGGGTTAATCAGCCCCAGCATTTT | CASSFGVNQPQHF
TRBD2 | TRBJ2-7 | TRBV19 | . | TGTGCCAGTAGTCAACGCCTAGCGGGGAAAAACGAGCAGTACTTC | CASSQRLAGKNEQYF
. | TRBJ2-1 | TRBV7-6 | . | TGTGCCAGCGGTACTCCTACGCCCTACAATGAGCAGTTCTTC | CASGTPTPYNEQFF
. | TRBJ2-7 | TRBV19 | once | TGTGCCAGTAGTATAGCAGGAATCGCTAACGAGCAGTACTTC | CASSIAGIANEQYF
. | TRBJ2-3 | TRBV5-1 | . | TGCGCCAGCAGCTTTGGTAGTGCCAATACCCGGAATACGCAGTATTTT | CASSFGSANTRNTQYF
. | TRBJ1-1 | TRBV29-1 | . | TGCAGCGCCCGAAACACTGAAGCTTTCTTT | CSARNTEAFF
TRBD1 | TRBJ1-1 | TRBV6-1 | . | TGTGCCAGCAGTGCCGGACAGGGGTTGGAAGCTTTCTTT | CASSAGQGLEAFF
TRBD2 | TRBJ2-3 | TRBV30 | . | TGTGCCTGGAGTTCCGGGACTAGCGGGAAGATAGATACGCAGTATTTT | CAWSSGTSGKIDTQYF
TRBD2 | TRBJ2-7 | TRBV2 | . | TGTGCCGGAGGACTAGGAGCAGTTGCATCCTACGAGCAGTACTTC | CAGGLGAVASYEQYF
. | TRBJ1-2 | TRBV5-4 | . | TGTGCCAGCAGCTCCCCCTTCAGGGTGGATGGCTACACCTTC | CASSSPFRVDGYTF
. | TRBJ1-2 | TRBV4-2 | . | TGTGCCAGCAGCCAAGATCGAGGAGGGAAGACTAACTATGGCTACACCTTC | CASSQDRGGKTNYGYTF
TRBD2 | TRBJ2-3 | TRBV5-1 | once | TGCGCCAGCAGCTTTACGCCTAGCGGTAGCACAGATACGCAGTATTTT | CASSFTPSGSTDTQYF
TRBD1 | TRBJ2-7 | TRBV7-2 | . | TGTGCCAGCAGTAGGGACAGGGCTTCCGAGCAGTACTTC | CASSRDRASEQYF
. | TRBJ2-3 | TRBV9 | . | TGTGCCAGCAGCGTAGGACTGCGGGGTGATACGCAGTATTTT | CASSVGLRGDTQYF
. | TRBJ1-4 | TRBV5-1 | once | TGCGCCAGCAGCTTCGGTTCCGAAGCGGCTAATGAAAAACTGTTTTTT | CASSFGSEAANEKLFF
. | TRBJ1-4 | TRBV30 | once | TGTGCCTGGAGTGAGAGACAGGTTAATGAAAAACTGTTTTTT | CAWSERQVNEKLFF
. | TRBJ1-2 | TRBV7-3 | . | TGTGCCAGCAGCCCCGATAACTATGGCTACACCTTC | CASSPDNYGYTF
. | TRBJ1-6 | TRBV6-5 | . | TGTGCCAGCAGTTCCGCCCTCTATAATTCACCCCTCCACTTT | CASSSALYNSPLHF
. | TRBJ1-6 | TRBV19 | . | TGTGCCAGTAGCCTGCCTGATACAGGGACCTATAATTCACCCCTCCACTTT | CASSLPDTGTYNSPLHF
TRBD1 | TRBJ1-2 | TRBV7-2 | . | TGTGCCAGCAGCCGGACAGGGGACTATGGCTACACCTTC | CASSRTGDYGYTF
. | TRBJ2-3 | TRBV9 | . | TGTGCCAGCAGCGTTTCAGCAGATACGCAGTATTTT | CASSVSADTQYF
TRBD1 | TRBJ1-2 | TRBV6-9 | . | TGTGCCAGCAGTCACAAGGACAGGGCTGGCTACACCTTC | CASSHKDRAGYTF
. | TRBJ1-2 | TRBV18 | . | TGTGCCAGCTCACCATCCGGGACAACATATGGCTACACCTTC | CASSPSGTTYGYTF
TRBD1 | TRBJ2-1 | TRBV18 | . | TGTGCCAGCTCACCAGCACAGGGGCACAATGAGCAGTTCTTC | CASSPAQGHNEQFF
. | TRBJ2-7 | TRBV6-6 | . | TGTGCCAGCAGTTATTTAGGCAGGGAGACCTACGAGCAGTACTTC | CASSYLGRETYEQYF
. | TRBJ1-5 | TRBV5-1 | . | TGCGCCAGCAGCTTGACCGGGCTCCTCAATCAGCCCCAGCATTTT | CASSLTGLLNQPQHF
. | TRBJ1-1 | TRBV18 | . | TGTGCCAGCTCACCCTCCACCCTCAGGGAAAACACTGAAGCTTTCTTT | CASSPSTLRENTEAFF
. | TRBJ1-1 | TRBV5-1 | . | TGCGCCAGCAGCTTCGGCTCAGGTCCCACGGGTACTGAAGCTTTCTTT | CASSFGSGPTGTEAFF
. | TRBJ2-3 | TRBV18 | . | TGTGCCAGCTCAGGCTTGGGGGATAGCACAGATACGCAGTATTTT | CASSGLGDSTDTQYF
. | TRBJ1-4 | TRBV10-3 | . | TGTGCCATCGGAACGGGCGAAAAACTGTTTTTT | CAIGTGEKLFF
TRBD1 | TRBJ1-4 | TRBV30 | . | TGTGCCTGGATCAGAACTACAGGGGGCGTTGAAAAACTGTTTTTT | CAWIRTTGGVEKLFF
TRBD1 | TRBJ1-6 | TRBV27 | . | TGTGCCAGCACCCCGACAGGGGGTAATTCACCCCTCCACTTT | CASTPTGGNSPLHF
. | TRBJ2-7 | TRBV21-1 | . | TGTGCCAGCAGCAGACAGGGGGCTCACGATCACGAGCAGTACTTC | CASSRQGAHDHEQYF
. | TRBJ2-3 | TRBV30 | . | TGTGCCCATGGACAGAGGAGGGCAGATACGCAGTATTTT | CAHGQRRADTQYF
. | TRBJ1-3 | TRBV7-9 | once | TGTGCCAGCAGCGTGAGGCGCTCTGGAAACACCATATATTTT | CASSVRRSGNTIYF
TRBD2 | TRBJ2-5 | TRBV5-5 | . | TGTGCCAGCAGTTACGGACTAGCGGACCAAGAGACCCAGTACTTC | CASSYGLADQETQYF
. | TRBJ1-4 | TRBV4-1 | . | TGCGCCAGCAGCCAAGATGGACTTGCACAGGAAAAACTGTTTTTT | CASSQDGLAQEKLFF
TRBD1 | TRBJ1-2 | TRBV6-5 | . | TGTGCCAGCAGTTTCACAGGGGACTATGGCTACACCTTC | CASSFTGDYGYTF
. | TRBJ2-3 | TRBV15 | . | TGTGCCACCAGAGTCCCTGGGGGCACAGATACGCAGTATTTT | CATRVPGGTDTQYF
. | TRBJ1-2 | TRBV7-2 | . | TGTGCCAGCAGCTTAGACCCAGGGAGTGCCTATGGCTACACCTTC | CASSLDPGSAYGYTF
TRBD1 | TRBJ2-1 | TRBV7-3 | . | TGTGCCAGCAGCTTTGGGACAGTACCCTACAATGAGCAGTTCTTC | CASSFGTVPYNEQFF
. | TRBJ2-3 | TRBV19 | . | TGTGCCAGTAGTAAGCAGGGTATCACAGATACGCAGTATTTT | CASSKQGITDTQYF
. | TRBJ2-7 | TRBV5-4 | . | TGTGCCAGCAGCTTGGTAGAAGGGTACGAGCAGTACTTC | CASSLVEGYEQYF
TRBD1 | TRBJ2-1 | TRBV4-2 | . | TGTGCCAGCAGCCAAGTGGGGACAGGGACGGGTGAGCAGTTCTTC | CASSQVGTGTGEQFF
. | TRBJ2-3 | TRBV7-2 | . | TGTGCCAGCAGCTTAGCGGCACAGCAAGATACGCAGTATTTT | CASSLAAQQDTQYF
TRBD2 | TRBJ2-1 | TRBV7-9 | . | TGTGCCAGCAGCTTAGTCCACGGACTAGCGGACACGAGAGACAATGAGCAGTTCTTC | CASSLVHGLADTRDNEQFF
. | TRBJ2-3 | TRBV2 | once | TGTGCCAGCAGGGCAGGGTTGGTCACAGATACGCAGTATTTT | CASRAGLVTDTQYF
. | TRBJ1-5 | TRBV19 | . | TGTGCCAGTAGTGAACAGGGAAGCAATCAGCCCCAGCATTTT | CASSEQGSNQPQHF
TRBD2 | TRBJ2-1 | TRBV30 | . | TGTGCCTGGAGTGTCCCGGGAGGGTCTCTCAATGAGCAGTTCTTC | CAWSVPGGSLNEQFF
. | TRBJ1-2 | TRBV4-2 | once | TGTGCCAGCAGCCAAGATAGTAGTCTGGGCTATGGCTACACCTTC | CASSQDSSLGYGYTF